This TCR beta chain is drawn from a study of early stage breast cancer tumors. In the study overall: Of around 15 invasive breast tumors, more than nine were hormone receptor-positive, HER2-negative.

This clone was counted a single time. Each sample had two DNA replicates, 0.5 ug blood or roughly 1.4 ug tissue. Method: immunoSEQ multiplex PCR; TCRdb's copy keeps in-frame clones and lacks some. This sample has about 29,000 clones, with around four fifths found just once. The sample was blood. This receptor was identified in a person aged 45 to 59 with breast cancer.

The CDR3 DNA reads as TGCGCCAGCAGCCCCCAGGCAGCAGGGGGGAATGAGCAGTTCTTC. Its protein is CASSPQAAGGNEQFF. The chain recombines TRBV4-3 with TRBJ2-1, with D perhaps matching TRBD1 (7 bases). Germline lookup yields CDR1 LGHNA and CDR2 YSLEER. V shed 4 bases and J shed 7 bases, with 17 bases lying between them. The CDR3 is 15 residues long.